This entry is about one TCR beta chain. The junction shows a germline mismatch at one end, possibly a read error. Sequencing involved patients with CD8+CD57+ cell expansion previously shown by flow cytometry. This specimen comes from a study of CD8+CD57+ T cells in acquired aplastic anemia. TCR beta VDJ and CDR3 profiling used genomic DNA as template. A single record per CDR3 protein comes from TCRdb applying MiXCR to the reads. The sample carries more than 95,000 distinct CDR3 sequences, 30% to 45% recorded once. The CDR3 has 12 residues. The chain recombines TRBV12-3 or TRBV12-4 with TRBJ2-7; possible D gene TRBD2, 6 bases. The specimen sequenced was sorted CD4+, CD8+, or CD8+CD57+ T cells (not recorded which) from PBMCs. This clonotype was obtained from a human donor with aplastic anemia. CDR3 sequence (DNA): TGTGCCATCAGTGAAGGGGCGGAGGGGCAGTACTTC. It specifies CAISEGAEGQYF.